This T cell receptor (beta chain) is from a study of T-cell reconstitution after alpha-beta-depleted transplantation in children. Unique molecular identifiers were incorporated into the prepared TCRbeta library. Each CDR3 protein is one row after TCRdb ran MiXCR on the PCR reads. This sample has around 600,000 distinct CDR3 sequences, with approximately 17% found just once. This clonotype has at least ten counts. This TCR was recovered from a human donor who donated a stem cell graft to a child with acute myeloid leukemia. Source: PBMCs from the stem cell graft donor, taken from the stem cell graft.

CDR3 amino acids: CSARDELAGNQETQYF. The CDR3 region has the DNA TGCAGTGCTAGAGATGAACTAGCGGGAAACCAAGAGACCCAGTACTTC. The chain couples TRBV20-1 to TRBJ2-5; 10 bases are shared with TRBD2. The CDR3 length is 16 residues. Trimming at V came to 0 bases and at J to 0 bases, leaving 4 bases not matched to a gene. Germline V gene data show CDR1 as DFQATT and CDR2 as SNEGSKA (reference sequence).